The sequence of this T cell receptor (beta chain) was determined in a study of T cells after yellow fever vaccination. Across the whole study: The fractions with low cell numbers were processed using SMART-Seq v4 Ultra Low Input.

The V gene's germline CDR1 is SGHRS and CDR2 YFSETQ. There are 16 residues in the CDR3. The ends lost 0 bases at V and 5 bases at J; junction bases unmatched: 6. 5'RACE template switching generated TCR cDNA, adding a universal primer site and UMIs. TCRdb called the 5' RACE reads again in MiXCR, with one record for every CDR3 protein. The table has a few hundred thousand distinct CDR3 sequences, 6.2% seen once; the top ten hold 15%. Study observations and caveats: Shared CD4/CD8 clonotypes were a small share, likely from convergent recombination.

Many counts were recorded for this clonotype. As yet, its antigen is unknown. The source was PBMCs, collected 5 days after the yellow fever booster vaccination. The receptor's source is a young man who received the YFV17D yellow fever vaccine. The chain links TRBV5-1 to TRBJ2-7; 12 nucleotides match TRBD2. This CDR3 is CASSLAGGTSGHEQYF. DNA of the CDR3: TGCGCCAGCAGCTTGGCCGGGGGGACTAGCGGGCACGAGCAGTACTTC.